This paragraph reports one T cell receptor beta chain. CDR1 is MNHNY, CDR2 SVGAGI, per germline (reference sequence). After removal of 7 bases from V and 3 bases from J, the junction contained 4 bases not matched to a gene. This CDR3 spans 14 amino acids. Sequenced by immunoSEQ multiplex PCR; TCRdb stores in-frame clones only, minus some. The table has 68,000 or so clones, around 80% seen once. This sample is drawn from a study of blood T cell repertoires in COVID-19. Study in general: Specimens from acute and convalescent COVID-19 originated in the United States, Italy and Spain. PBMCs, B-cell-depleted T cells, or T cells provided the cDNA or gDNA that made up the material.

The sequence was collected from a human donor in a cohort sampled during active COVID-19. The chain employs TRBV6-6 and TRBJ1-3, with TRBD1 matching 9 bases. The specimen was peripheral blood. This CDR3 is CASIDRGGGNTIYF. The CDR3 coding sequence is TGTGCCAGCATCGACAGGGGGGGTGGAAACACCATATATTTT.